The rows below give T cell receptor beta chains drawn from one sample of a study of blood T cell repertoires in COVID-19. Clones were read by immunoSEQ multiplex PCR, and TCRdb kept only the in-frame ones, dropping some. This sample has about 280,000 clones, with around nine tenths found just once. What was sequenced was PBMCs or T cells enriched from blood (not recorded which). These receptors originate from a woman in her 40s who had recovered from COVID-19. Both conserved end residues are part of each CDR3. A D gene is named only where the DNA matches it firmly. Expanded clones are given a class, and other clones once, few, many or no size at all.

once	TRBJ2-3	TRBD2	TRBV7-8	TGTGCCAGCAGCCTGTTCGGCCCGGGGGGAAATCGGCTCACAGATACGCAGTATTTT	CASSLFGPGGNRLTDTQYF
few	TRBJ2-7	.	TRBV12-3/TRBV12-4	TGTGCCAGCAGTTTATCATCGTCTACCGAGCAGTACTTC	CASSLSSSTEQYF
.	TRBJ2-7	.	TRBV7-2	TGTGCCAGCAGCTTAGACCTAATCTACGAGCAGTACTTC	CASSLDLIYEQYF
.	TRBJ2-7	.	TRBV6-5	TGTGCCAGCTCCCGTTTTCACGAGCAGTACTTC	CASSRFHEQYF
.	TRBJ2-1	TRBD2	TRBV15	TGTGCCACCAGCAGAGTCACACTAGCGGGAGGTGAGCAGTTCTTC	CATSRVTLAGGEQFF
.	TRBJ2-3	.	TRBV3-1/TRBV3-2	TGTGCCAGCAGCCAAGACGGGGAGGATACGCAGTATTTT	CASSQDGEDTQYF
.	TRBJ2-7	TRBD1	TRBV2	TGTGCCAGCAGTATCCACGCATGGGACAGGGCCAAGGGCTACGAGCAGTACTTC	CASSIHAWDRAKGYEQYF
.	TRBJ1-2	TRBD1	TRBV2	TGTGCCGGGGACAGGGCCATGGGTTACACCTTC	CAGDRAMGYTF
.	TRBJ1-5	.	TRBV30	TGTGCCTGGAGTGTAGGGCGGGACCAGCCCCAGCATTTT	CAWSVGRDQPQHF
.	TRBJ1-3	.	TRBV24-1	TGTGCCACCAGTGATAATCTTCCTGGAAACACCATATATTTT	CATSDNLPGNTIYF
.	TRBJ2-3	.	TRBV5-8	TGTGCCAGCGGCAGGGTTGCGTGGGGCACAGATACGCAGTATTTT	CASGRVAWGTDTQYF
.	TRBJ1-2	TRBD1	TRBV11-2	TGTGCCAGCAGCTTAAGGGGGGACAGTCAGGGCTACACCTTC	CASSLRGDSQGYTF
.	TRBJ2-1	TRBD2	TRBV7-9	TGTGCCAGCAGCTACCCCAGCGGGACCGTCTACAATGAGCAGTTCTTC	CASSYPSGTVYNEQFF
few	TRBJ2-1	TRBD2	TRBV7-9	TGTGCCAGCAGCGTAGGGGGACTAGCGGCTGACAATGAGCAGTTCTTC	CASSVGGLAADNEQFF
.	TRBJ2-7	TRBD2	TRBV4-3	TGCGCCAGCAGCCATTCTAGCGGGAGCTACGAGCAGTACTTC	CASSHSSGSYEQYF
.	TRBJ2-1	.	TRBV5-1	TGCGCCAGCAGCTTGATAGACAGCCCCTACAATGAGCAGTTCTTC	CASSLIDSPYNEQFF
.	TRBJ1-5	.	TRBV6-6	TGTGCCAGCAGTCTCTTCCAACAGGGACATCAGCCCCAGCATTTT	CASSLFQQGHQPQHF
.	TRBJ2-7	TRBD2	TRBV11-2	TGTGCCAGCAGCTGGGGGACTAGCGGGTTAACCTACGAGCAGTACTTC	CASSWGTSGLTYEQYF
.	TRBJ1-2	.	TRBV5-4	TGTGCCAGCAGCTTGGTGGCCGTCCGGGCGGGTGGCTACACCTTC	CASSLVAVRAGGYTF
.	TRBJ2-7	.	TRBV7-9	TGTGCCAGCAGCTTAGTTGGGGGCGGTTACGAGCAGTACTTC	CASSLVGGGYEQYF
.	TRBJ1-3	TRBD1	TRBV30	TGTGCCTGGTCCCAGGGGGCGCCTGGAAACACCATATATTTT	CAWSQGAPGNTIYF
.	TRBJ1-1	TRBD1	TRBV29-1	TGCAGCGCCGCGGGGCAGGGGGTCGAAGCTTTCTTT	CSAAGQGVEAFF
.	TRBJ2-2	.	TRBV7-2	TGTGCCAGCAGCCAGATAGGGGGCACCGGGGAGCTGTTTTTT	CASSQIGGTGELFF
few	TRBJ2-2	.	TRBV27	TGTGCCAGCAGTTCCGGGACAAAGAACACCGGGGAGCTGTTTTTT	CASSSGTKNTGELFF
.	TRBJ2-7	.	TRBV6-2/TRBV6-3	TGTGCCAGCAGTTACTGGGGAGGCGAGCAGTACTTC	CASSYWGGEQYF
.	TRBJ1-1	TRBD1	TRBV19	TGTGCCAGTAGCCTGGGACAGTTAGCCCCTGAAGCTTTCTTT	CASSLGQLAPEAFF
.	TRBJ2-7	TRBD1	TRBV7-2	TGTGCCAGCAGCTCGGACAGGGGGCTTACCTACGAGCAGTACTTC	CASSSDRGLTYEQYF
.	TRBJ2-5	.	TRBV10-3	TGTGCCGTACAGGGTCCACAAGAGACCCAGTACTTC	CAVQGPQETQYF
.	TRBJ2-5	TRBD2	TRBV30	TGTGCCTGGAGTGAGGGACTAGCGGGAGGAGAGACCCAGTACTTC	CAWSEGLAGGETQYF
.	TRBJ2-3	TRBD1	TRBV2	TGTGCCAGCGCCCGACAGGGAGCTAGCACAGATACGCAGTATTTT	CASARQGASTDTQYF
.	TRBJ1-5	.	TRBV6-2/TRBV6-3	TGTGCCAGCAGCCGCGATAGCAATCAGCCCCAGCATTTT	CASSRDSNQPQHF
.	TRBJ1-2	.	TRBV6-2/TRBV6-3	TGTGCCGGCAGTCACCTCCGGGAGGGGCCCCTAGCTTATGGCTACACCTTC	CAGSHLREGPLAYGYTF
few	TRBJ2-1	.	TRBV7-3	TGTGCCAGCAGCTTAGAACTAGCTGCCTACAATGAGCAGTTCTTC	CASSLELAAYNEQFF
.	TRBJ2-4	.	TRBV28	TGTGCCAGCAGTTTATGGAGGGAACAGGGTAATGACAAAAACATTCAGTACTTC	CASSLWREQGNDKNIQYF
.	TRBJ1-6	.	TRBV12-3/TRBV12-4	TGTGCCAGCAGACCAGGGAATTCACCCCTCCACTTT	CASRPGNSPLHF
.	TRBJ1-4	.	TRBV7-2	TGTGCCAGCAGCTTAGAAGCGGGAGCAACTAATGAAAAACTGTTTTTT	CASSLEAGATNEKLFF